This paragraph covers one T cell receptor (beta chain) sequence. Trimming cost V 5 bases and J 8 bases; bases outside gene matches: 5. CDR3 size: 12 residues. Germline V gene lookup returns CDR1 SEHNR and CDR2 FQNEAQ (reference sequence). The data derive from a study of blood T cell repertoires in COVID-19. Study in general: T cells, B-cell-depleted T cells, or PBMCs provided the cDNA or gDNA that served as material.

The protocol was immunoSEQ multiplex PCR, while the TCRdb copy is restricted to in-frame clones and leaves out a portion. This sample has 200,000 to 300,000 clones, with 88% found just once. This TCR derives from a man older than 75 with acute or convalescent COVID-19. V usage is TRBV7-9 and J usage is TRBJ1-2, with TRBD1 identical over 7 bases. Source material: peripheral blood. The CDR3 DNA sequence: TGTGCCAGCAGCCCACGGACAGGAGGCTACACCTTC. This codes for CASSPRTGGYTF.